Following are 26 T cell receptor beta chains from one sample sequenced in a study of cytomegalovirus exposure and HLA in healthy donors. Amplification used 60 Vbeta primers and 13 Jbeta primers. Assay: immunoSEQ multiplex PCR; the TCRdb copy retains only in-frame clones and omits some. Here the sample table reports around 100,000 clones. Sequenced material: PBMCs. The source of these receptors is a man in his forties or fifties in good health and CMV-seronegative.

The chain joins TRBV2 to TRBJ1-3; 9 bases fit TRBD1. This CDR3 region has 16 residues. V was clipped by 5 bases and J by 0 bases; unmatched bases: 5. Germline loops: CDR1 SNHLY, CDR2 FYNNEI. The CDR3 loop reads CASSLSGQGSGNTIYF. In DNA form, the CDR3 reads TGTGCCAGCAGTCTTTCGGGACAGGGCTCTGGAAACACCATATATTTT.

The gene calls are TRBV27 and TRBJ1-4; a possible D gene is TRBD1 (5 bases). Trimming removed 4 bases at V and 5 bases at J, with 14 bases between. The CDR3 is made up of 15 amino acids. Germline CDR1 and CDR2: MNHEY and SMNVEV (reference sequence). DNA for the CDR3: TGTGCCAGCAGTTCATTGGGGCAGGGAAATGAAAAACTGTTTTTT. Protein sequence: CASSSLGQGNEKLFF.

The gene calls are TRBV2 and TRBJ1-5; maybe TRBD1 (6 bases). Germline V gene data show CDR1 as SNHLY and CDR2 as FYNNEI. The CDR3 has 13 residues. V was pared by 5 bases and J by 5 bases, with 10 bases between. This chain's CDR3 is CASSLGGDQPQHF. The CDR3 nucleotides read TGTGCCAGCAGTTTAGGGGGAGATCAGCCCCAGCATTTT. Combining the CDR3 with reference TRBV2 and TRBJ1-5 gives the whole variable domain EPEVTQTPSHQVTQMGQEVILRCVPISNHLYFYWYRQILGQKVEFLVSFYNNEISEKSEIFDDQFSVERPDGSNFTLKIRSTKLEDSAMYFCASSLGGDQPQHFGDGTRLSIL.

This chain joins TRBV19 and TRBJ1-2; D unclear. Per the germline V gene, CDR1 is LNHDA and CDR2 is SQIVND (reference sequence). Trimming left V 5 bases short and J 4 bases short, with 11 bases between. CDR3 length: 13 amino acids. The CDR3 DNA reads as TGTGCCAGTAGTTCTCGGGAGTTCTATGGCTACACCTTC. It is translated as CASSSREFYGYTF. Drawing the rest from reference TRBV19 and TRBJ1-2, the complete variable domain is DGGITQSPKYLFRKEGQNVTLSCEQNLNHDAMYWYRQDPGQGLRLIYYSQIVNDFQKGDIAEGYSVSREKKESFPLTVTSAQKNPTAFYLCASSSREFYGYTFGSGTRLTVV.

The chain links TRBV18 to TRBJ1-5; 10 nucleotides align to TRBD1. The ends lost 6 bases at V and 6 bases at J; junction bases unmatched: 8. Germline V gene lookup returns CDR1 KGHSH and CDR2 LQKENI. The CDR3 contains 15 residues. The CDR3 DNA follows: TGTGCCAGCTCGCTGAGACAGGGGGCATTTCAGCCCCAGCATTTT. Its translation: CASSLRQGAFQPQHF.

The J gene is TRBJ1-4, the V gene TRBV2, with 12 bases aligning to TRBD1. The germline CDR1 and CDR2 sequences are SNHLY and FYNNEI. V lost 6 bases, J lost 7 bases, and 6 bases stayed unmatched. The CDR3 has 15 residues. The CDR3 loop reads CASRDSGQGAEKLFF. The DNA of the CDR3 is TGTGCCAGCAGGGATTCGGGACAGGGGGCTGAAAAACTGTTTTTT. Variable domain in full (rest from reference TRBV2 and TRBJ1-4): EPEVTQTPSHQVTQMGQEVILRCVPISNHLYFYWYRQILGQKVEFLVSFYNNEISEKSEIFDDQFSVERPDGSNFTLKIRSTKLEDSAMYFCASRDSGQGAEKLFFGSGTQLSVL.

The chain has TRBV7-2 and TRBJ2-3; no reliable D call. V gave up 1 base and J gave up 6 bases, with 8 bases separating them. This CDR3 region has 13 residues. Germline V gene data show CDR1 as SGHTA and CDR2 as FQGNSA. The CDR3 reads CASSLDNSDTQYF. DNA for the CDR3: TGTGCCAGCAGCTTAGATAACTCGGATACGCAGTATTTT.

The genes are TRBV6-1 and TRBJ1-2; D is uncertain. The CDR3 covers 14 residues. Germline CDR1 MNHNS, CDR2 SASEGT. Trimming removed 5 bases from V and 2 bases from J, with 12 bases in between. The CDR3 reads CASSLTLANYGYTF. Written as DNA, the CDR3 is TGTGCCAGCAGTTTGACACTGGCAAACTATGGCTACACCTTC.

This chain connects TRBV6-5 to TRBJ2-2, with TRBD1 matching 9 bases. The CDR3 runs 15 residues. The V gene's germline CDR1 is MNHEY and CDR2 SVGAGI. The V and J ends lost 7 bases and 3 bases, in that order; junction bases with no gene match: 6. In DNA form, the CDR3 reads TGTGCCAGCACATGGACAGGGGTGTACACCGGGGAGCTGTTTTTT. It translates to CASTWTGVYTGELFF.

The chain carries TRBV10-3 and TRBJ1-5, with a weak D call TRBD1 (5 bases). Per the germline V gene, CDR1 is ENHRY and CDR2 is SYGVKD. The CDR3 runs 14 residues. Trimming left V 3 bases short and J 2 bases short, with 8 bases between. The CDR3 DNA is TGTGCCATCAGTGACAGGGAGGGCAATCAGCCCCAGCATTTT. Translation gives CAISDREGNQPQHF.

Concerning this clone itself: This sample also contains other DNA sequences that code for the same CDR3. The gene calls are TRBV19 and TRBJ2-6; possible D gene TRBD1, 6 bases. The V gene lost 4 bases and the J gene lost 2 bases, with 9 bases spanning the gap. CDR1 and CDR2 from the germline V gene are LNHDA and SQIVND (reference sequence). This CDR3 is 15 amino acids long. CDR3 sequence (DNA): TGTGCCAGTAGTAGTCAGGGGACTGGGGCCAACGTCCTGACTTTC. Translating gives CASSSQGTGANVLTF.

The CDR3 here is CASRLGAPNEKLFF. In nucleotides, the CDR3 is TGTGCCAGCAGACTGGGGGCGCCTAATGAAAAACTGTTTTTT. The chain carries TRBV6-1 and TRBJ1-4, with TRBD1 as a possible D gene (6 bases). The CDR3 runs to 14 residues. Germline V gene lookup returns CDR1 MNHNS and CDR2 SASEGT. The germline V and J ends were trimmed by 6 bases and 3 bases, with 11 bases remaining between them.

Concerning this clone: The junction does not match germline at one end; this may be a read error. This same CDR3 is encoded by further DNA sequences in the sample. The J gene is TRBJ2-3, the V gene TRBV19, with 10 bases identical to TRBD2. The CDR3 has 15 residues. Germline CDR1 reads LNHDA; CDR2 reads SQIVND (reference sequence). The CDR3 here is CASSMSSGSSDTQYF. CDR3 nucleotide sequence: TGTGCTAGTAGTATGTCTAGCGGGAGTTCAGATACGCAGTATTTT.

The V and J genes are TRBV27 and TRBJ2-5; 14 bases are a match to TRBD2. Germline CDR1 is MNHEY and CDR2 is SMNVEV (reference sequence). The CDR3 sequence is 19 residues long. Germline trimming cut 6 bases from V and 2 bases from J; bases unmatched to any gene: 14. The DNA for the CDR3 is TGTGCCAGCAGCTACTCAAAGGGACTAGCGGGAGTGGGGCAAGAGACCCAGTACTTC. Translated: CASSYSKGLAGVGQETQYF.

V and J are TRBV19 and TRBJ1-1; tentatively, D is TRBD1 (5 bases). The CDR3 has 15 amino acids. Germline loops: CDR1 LNHDA, CDR2 SQIVND (reference sequence). V was cut by 3 bases and J by 1 base, with 12 bases left in between. The CDR3 protein is CASSIFTGPNTEAFF. The CDR3 nucleotides are TGTGCCAGTAGTATTTTCACAGGACCGAACACTGAAGCTTTCTTT.

The chain links TRBV27 to TRBJ1-1; no clear D. Germline values: CDR1 MNHEY, CDR2 SMNVEV (reference sequence). This CDR3 region has 14 residues. Deletions cut 6 bases from V and 6 bases from J, with 17 bases between. The CDR3 loop is CASRPFLGGPEAFF. The CDR3 coding sequence is TGTGCCAGCAGGCCGTTTCTAGGAGGCCCTGAAGCTTTCTTT.

V gene TRBV14 combines with J gene TRBJ2-5; 7 nucleotides agree with TRBD1. CDR1 SGHDN and CDR2 FVKESK come from the germline V gene. J gave up 7 bases and V 3 bases, and 14 bases lay outside the gene matches. The CDR3 sequence is 16 residues long. The CDR3: CASSQLRGLDFGTQYF. In DNA form, the CDR3 reads TGTGCCAGCAGCCAGCTTAGGGGGCTCGATTTCGGGACCCAGTACTTC. Full variable domain (outside the CDR3, taken from reference TRBV14 and TRBJ2-5): EAGVTQFPSHSVIEKGQTVTLRCDPISGHDNLYWYRRVMGKEIKFLLHFVKESKQDESGMPNNRFLAERTGGTYSTLKVQPAELEDSGVYFCASSQLRGLDFGTQYFGPGTRLLVL.

This rearrangement joins TRBV30 to TRBJ2-7; D possibly corresponds to TRBD1 (5 bases). Per germline, CDR1 GTSNPN and CDR2 SVGIG (reference sequence). V was trimmed by 1 base and J by 2 bases, leaving 9 bases between them. The CDR3 sequence is 13 residues long. CDR3 nucleotide sequence: TGTGCCTGGAGTGCAGGGATTACCTACGAGCAGTACTTC. Amino acid sequence: CAWSAGITYEQYF. Using reference TRBV30 and TRBJ2-7 for the parts outside the CDR3, the full variable domain is SQTIHQWPATLVQPVGSPLSLECTVEGTSNPNLYWYRQAAGRGLQLLFYSVGIGQISSEVPQNLSASRPQDRQFILSSKKLLLSDSGFYLCAWSAGITYEQYFGPGTRLTVT.

The CDR3 is CASSYTSGGSYEQYF. The CDR3 DNA reads as TGTGCCAGCAGTTACACTAGCGGAGGCTCCTACGAGCAGTACTTC. J is TRBJ2-7 and V is TRBV6-6; 8 bases line up with TRBD2. The V gene end was trimmed by 2 bases and the J gene end by 0 bases; junction bases not matched to a gene: 3. Germline assignment: CDR1 MNHNY and CDR2 SVGAGI (reference sequence). This CDR3 is 15 amino acids long.

This chain links TRBV28 with TRBJ2-7, with D possibly TRBD2 on 5 matching bases. Trimming stripped 6 bases from V and 4 bases from J, with 10 bases between. The V gene's germline CDR1 is MDHEN and CDR2 SYDVKM. This CDR3 is 12 amino acids long. DNA for the CDR3: TGTGCCAGCAGGTCGGACTGGTACGAGCAGTACTTC. Amino acid sequence: CASRSDWYEQYF.

This chain links TRBV5-1 with TRBJ1-6, with 7 bases that match TRBD1. The V and J ends lost 0 bases and 10 bases, in that order; junction bases with no gene match: 4. The germline CDR1 and CDR2 sequences are SGHRS and YFSETQ. This CDR3 contains 14 residues. The CDR3 reads CASSLGQGGSPLHF. CDR3 in DNA: TGCGCCAGCAGCTTGGGACAGGGTGGCTCACCCCTCCACTTT. The full variable domain, completed using reference TRBV5-1 and TRBJ1-6, is KAGVTQTPRYLIKTRGQQVTLSCSPISGHRSVSWYQQTPGQGLQFLFEYFSETQRNKGNFPGRFSGRQFSNSRSEMNVSTLELGDSALYLCASSLGQGGSPLHFGNGTRLTVT.

V gene TRBV14 combines with J gene TRBJ2-5; D is possibly TRBD1 (5 bases). The V end lost 1 base, the J end lost 1 base, and 16 bases lay between the germline ends. This CDR3 contains 17 residues. Looked up from germline, CDR1 is SGHDN and CDR2 is FVKESK. In DNA form, the CDR3 reads TGTGCCAGCAGCCAAGTTAAGAAAACTGACAGCCAAGAGACCCAGTACTTC. Protein: CASSQVKKTDSQETQYF.

The chain links TRBV4-1 to TRBJ1-2; D gene unclear. Per germline, CDR1 MGHRA and CDR2 YSYEKL. Trimming left V 0 bases short and J 3 bases short, with 17 bases between. CDR3 length: 17 residues. CDR3 residues: CASSQDMAARRDYGYTF. The CDR3 nucleotides read TGCGCCAGCAGCCAAGATATGGCGGCAAGACGGGACTATGGCTACACCTTC.

This chain links TRBV27 with TRBJ1-3; tentatively, D is TRBD1 (5 bases). The V gene's germline CDR1 is MNHEY and CDR2 SMNVEV (reference sequence). V was shortened by 5 bases and J by 1 base, with 12 bases between the two germline ends. The CDR3 consists of 15 residues. The DNA of the CDR3 is TGTGCCAGCAGTCTCGGGGGGGGGTCTGGAAACACCATATATTTT. Protein: CASSLGGGSGNTIYF.

The chain combines TRBV28 with TRBJ2-7; D is ambiguous. This CDR3 is 13 amino acids long. CDR1 and CDR2 from the germline V gene are MDHEN and SYDVKM. Trimming took 4 bases from V and 0 from J, leaving 7 bases between them. The CDR3 nucleotides read TGTGCCAGCAGTTCCCACAGCTCCTACGAGCAGTACTTC. Protein sequence: CASSSHSSYEQYF.

The genes are TRBV30 and TRBJ1-1, with 9 nucleotides matching TRBD1. The CDR3 totals 11 residues. Germline values: CDR1 GTSNPN, CDR2 SVGIG (reference sequence). The V segment lost 5 bases and the J segment 11 bases; nucleotides outside the gene matches: 6. The CDR3 sequence: CAWGTGTKAFF. CDR3 bases: TGTGCCTGGGGGACAGGGACTAAGGCTTTCTTT.